Following are 28 T cell receptor beta chains from one sample sequenced in a study of glioma-infiltrating T cells after dendritic cell vaccination (dated by TCRdb to the mid-2010s). This sample's time point label indicates: after dendritic cell vaccination, including at tumor progression/relapse. The method behind the library was the immunoSEQ multiplex PCR assay. Here the immuneACCESS table is served through TCRdb, limited to in-frame sequences with V and J called. Missing clones are a known gap in these copies; in checked studies unresolved V genes cover under half, and the rest lacks a known reason. The sample table holds some 78,000 clones, of which around 85% were seen once. Roughly 8.4% of the sample rests with the top ten. Sequenced here: blood, sampled after dendritic cell vaccination. These receptors were taken from a human donor with glioblastoma.

This clone turned up a few times. This chain joins TRBV2 and TRBJ2-7; perhaps TRBD2 as D (5 bases). This CDR3 contains 13 residues. V dropped 4 bases and J dropped 4 bases, with 11 bases sitting between them. Germline assignment: CDR1 SNHLY and CDR2 FYNNEI. The CDR3 DNA is TGTGCCAGCAGTGTGTCCGGGATTTACGAGCAGTACTTC. Translated: CASSVSGIYEQYF.

This chain links TRBV7-2 with TRBJ2-7; maybe TRBD2 (6 bases). Deletions cut 2 bases from V and 3 bases from J, with 14 bases between. The CDR3 spans 15 residues. The germline gives CDR1 SGHTA, CDR2 FQGNSA. In DNA form, the CDR3 reads TGTGCCAGCAGCTTATCGGAGGGATTCCTCTACGAGCAGTACTTC. This gives the protein CASSLSEGFLYEQYF.

The chain links TRBV6-5 to TRBJ1-3; 9 positions match TRBD1. Trimming removed 6 bases from V and 4 bases from J; junction bases left unmatched: 4. Germline loops: CDR1 MNHEY, CDR2 SVGAGI. The CDR3 extends over 14 amino acids. CDR3 nucleotides: TGTGCCAGCAGACCGGGGACAGGGGGAAACACCATATATTTT. Its protein product is CASRPGTGGNTIYF.

In DNA form, the CDR3 reads TGCGCCAGCAGCGCGGGGGGCGATCAGCCCCAGCATTTT. It specifies CASSAGGDQPQHF. The V gene is TRBV5-1, the J gene TRBJ1-5, with a tentative D call TRBD1 (6 bases). Germline loops: CDR1 SGHRS, CDR2 YFSETQ. Trimming cost V 4 bases and J 5 bases, with 10 bases left between them. The CDR3 is 13 residues long.

This sequence joins TRBV4-3 and TRBJ1-2; no clear D gene. Germline V lookup: CDR1 LGHNA, CDR2 YSLEER. The V gene lost 3 bases and the J gene lost 7 bases, with 21 bases spanning the gap. This CDR3 spans 16 amino acids. Here the CDR3 reads CASSHQGGQLPSGYTF. As DNA, the CDR3 is TGCGCCAGCAGCCACCAAGGAGGGCAACTCCCTAGTGGCTACACCTTC.

The chain combines TRBV6-4 with TRBJ2-4; 7 nucleotides match TRBD2. Per germline, CDR1 MRHNA and CDR2 SNTAGT. The trim removed 10 bases at V and 2 bases at J, leaving 8 bases unmatched. The CDR3 is 14 amino acids. The CDR3 DNA reads TGTGCCACCGACCGGGGGGTGCCCAAAAACATTCAGTACTTC. It encodes CATDRGVPKNIQYF.

The V gene is TRBV5-6, the J gene TRBJ2-7, with D possibly matching TRBD1 (5 bases). This CDR3 is built from 18 residues. Trimming cost V 2 bases and J 2 bases, with 23 bases left between them. Germline CDR1 and CDR2: SGHDT and YYEEEE. This chain's CDR3 is CASSLKAGFWKITYEQYF. In DNA, the CDR3 is TGTGCCAGCAGCTTAAAAGCAGGGTTTTGGAAAATAACCTACGAGCAGTACTTC.

The chain joins TRBV5-1 to TRBJ2-2; the match to TRBD2 covers 8 bases. With V trimmed by 8 bases and J by 1 base, 4 bases remained unmatched. CDR3 length: 14 amino acids. Looked up from germline, CDR1 is SGHRS and CDR2 is YFSETQ. The CDR3 sequence: CASLAGLNTGELFF. DNA for the CDR3: TGCGCCAGTTTAGCGGGGCTGAACACCGGGGAGCTGTTTTTT.

The chain joins TRBV7-6 to TRBJ2-2; 7 positions match TRBD1. The CDR3 covers 17 residues. Germline-derived CDR1 and CDR2 are SGHVS and FNYEAQ. The V and J ends lost 2 bases and 0 bases, in that order; junction bases with no gene match: 6. CDR3 amino acids: CASSLSPGTANTGELFF. The CDR3 DNA sequence: TGTGCCAGCAGCTTATCCCCCGGGACAGCGAACACCGGGGAGCTGTTTTTT.

This rearrangement joins TRBV19 to TRBJ2-2; no clear D gene. Germline CDR1 LNHDA, CDR2 SQIVND (reference sequence). Trimming removed 3 bases at V and 4 bases at J, with 18 bases between. This CDR3 is 17 amino acids long. The CDR3 bases are TGTGCCAGTAGTATGTTAAGTAGCTACGCTACCACCGGGGAGCTGTTTTTT. This translates into CASSMLSSYATTGELFF.

This clone appeared a few times. The J gene is TRBJ1-5, the V gene TRBV4-1; TRBD1 aligns across 10 bases. Germline V gives CDR1 MGHRA, CDR2 YSYEKL. The junction had 9 bases not matched to a gene; V was cut back by 0 bases and J by 4 bases. The CDR3 length is 18 residues. The CDR3 region has the DNA TGCGCCAGCAGCCAAGATATTGACAGGGGGCTGGGGAATCAGCCCCAGCATTTT. Translated: CASSQDIDRGLGNQPQHF.

This clone is classed as medium-sized. The chain combines TRBV5-8 with TRBJ1-2, with D possibly TRBD1 on 5 matching bases. The CDR3 has 14 residues. Germline assignment: CDR1 SGHTS and CDR2 YDEGEE. Trimming took 1 base from V and 3 from J, leaving 10 bases between them. CDR3 sequence reads: CASSLQGAHYGYTF. For the CDR3, the DNA is TGTGCCAGCAGCTTGCAAGGGGCCCACTATGGCTACACCTTC.

The count of this clone is one. The chain combines TRBV21-1 with TRBJ2-2; the table's D gene call, TRBD1, was not cross checked with the DNA. TRBV21-1 is classified as a pseudogene. CDR3 length: 15 amino acids. CDR3 in DNA: TGTGCCAGCAGCAAAGAGGTGGGCTGGGCCGGGGAGCTGTTTTTT. It encodes CASSKEVGWAGELFF.

A few counts support this clone. A read error is the likely source, as a far larger clone sits one nucleotide away. The sample contains more than one DNA sequence encoding this CDR3. V usage is TRBV5-1 and J usage is TRBJ2-7; D remains unclear. V was clipped by 1 base and J by 1 base, with 3 bases between them. The CDR3 spans 12 residues. Germline V CDR1 and CDR2: SGHRS, YFSETQ. CDR3 coding DNA: TGCGCCAGCAGCTTGTCGTCCTACGAGCAGTACTTC. The encoded protein is CASSLSSYEQYF.

The V gene is TRBV19, the J gene TRBJ2-7, with 9 positions matching TRBD2. The CDR3 totals 14 residues. Germline lookup yields CDR1 LNHDA and CDR2 SQIVND (reference sequence). V dropped 3 bases and J dropped 5; count of bases not matched to a gene: 5. The CDR3 protein is CASSILAGTHEQYF. As DNA, the CDR3 is TGTGCCAGTAGTATTCTAGCGGGAACCCACGAGCAGTACTTC.

The V gene is TRBV6-1, the J gene TRBJ1-2; 7 positions match TRBD1. With V trimmed by 7 bases and J by 8 bases, 13 bases remained unmatched. The CDR3 is 14 amino acids. The germline V gene encodes CDR1 MNHNS and CDR2 SASEGT. CDR3 bases: TGTGCCAGCATTGAGGACAGGAAAAGTAGGGGCTACACCTTC. Translation: CASIEDRKSRGYTF.

CDR3 amino acids: CASSAGGVYASTDTQYF. CDR3 coding DNA: TGTGCCAGCAGTGCCGGGGGGGTCTATGCTAGCACAGATACGCAGTATTTT. The chain employs TRBV2 and TRBJ2-3, with 8 bases lining up with TRBD2. The CDR3 is made up of 17 amino acids. Germline CDR1 SNHLY, CDR2 FYNNEI. The J segment lost 0 bases and the V segment lost 4 bases, leaving 9 bases of the junction unmatched.

The chain has TRBV5-6 and TRBJ2-7; 10 nucleotides agree with TRBD1. V shed 3 bases and J 6 bases; nucleotides not matched to a gene: 15. This CDR3 has 17 amino acids. Germline lookup yields CDR1 SGHDT and CDR2 YYEEEE. The CDR3 coding sequence is TGTGCCAGCAGCTCAAGGGACAGGGGATCGCCGGGCTTCGAGCAGTACTTC. Translation gives CASSSRDRGSPGFEQYF.

This sequence joins TRBV7-9 and TRBJ2-3; possible D gene TRBD2, 7 bases. Germline CDR1 reads SEHNR; CDR2 reads FQNEAQ (reference sequence). Trimming took 4 bases from V and 1 from J, leaving 15 bases between them. The CDR3 has 16 amino acids. The CDR3 DNA reads as TGTGCCAGCAGCTCGGGTGCGGGGGCCCGCACAGATACGCAGTATTTT. It translates to CASSSGAGARTDTQYF.

V and J are TRBV7-2 and TRBJ2-7, with 11 bases aligning to TRBD2. Germline CDR1 SGHTA, CDR2 FQGNSA. The length of the CDR3 is 15 residues. V was pared by 5 bases and J by 3 bases, with 6 bases of the junction left unmatched. Here the CDR3 DNA reads TGTGCCAGCAGCCAGAATCTAGCGGGAGGCTACGAGCAGTACTTC. Protein: CASSQNLAGGYEQYF. The variable domain in full, with the rest retrieved from reference TRBV7-2 and TRBJ2-7, is GAGVSQSPSNKVTEKGKDVELRCDPISGHTALYWYRQSLGQGLEFLIYFQGNSAPDKSGLPSDRFSAERTGGSVSTLTIQRTQQEDSAVYLCASSQNLAGGYEQYFGPGTRLTVT.

The chain recombines TRBV25-1 with TRBJ2-2, with D maybe TRBD2 (5 bases). Between the trimmed V and J ends, which lost 10 bases and 4 bases, there was a span of 16 bases. The CDR3 has 14 amino acids. Germline V CDR1 and CDR2: MGHDK, SYGVNS. The CDR3 region is CATSGGLLTGELFF. The DNA for the CDR3 is TGTGCCACCTCAGGCGGGTTACTCACCGGGGAGCTGTTTTTT.

This chain uses TRBV25-1 with TRBJ2-5, with 9 bases aligning to TRBD2. The CDR3 is made up of 17 amino acids. V lost 1 base to trimming and J lost 5 bases; unmatched junction nucleotides: 11. From germline, CDR1 is MGHDK and CDR2 SYGVNS. The CDR3 is CASSESLSGGSSETQYF. CDR3 DNA sequence: TGTGCCAGCAGTGAATCCCTCAGCGGGGGGTCTTCGGAGACCCAGTACTTC. Filled out from reference TRBV25-1 and TRBJ2-5, the complete variable domain reads EADIYQTPRYLVIGTGKKITLECSQTMGHDKMYWYQQDPGMELHLIHYSYGVNSTEKGDLSSESTVSRIRTEHFPLTLESARPSHTSQYLCASSESLSGGSSETQYFGPGTRLLVL.

The rearrangement links TRBV5-4 to TRBJ2-1; 7 nucleotides agree with TRBD1. With 4 bases clipped from V and 4 bases from J, the junction kept 8 bases outside the gene matches. The CDR3 sequence is 15 residues long. Germline CDR1 SGHNT, CDR2 YYREEE (reference sequence). The CDR3 coding sequence is TGTGCCAGCAGCCCGACAGGGAGCGCTTACAATGAGCAGTTCTTC. Translated, it gives CASSPTGSAYNEQFF.

This clone was seen only once. V usage is TRBV27 and J usage is TRBJ2-7, with 7 nucleotides matching TRBD1. The CDR3 has 12 residues. The V segment lost 5 bases and the J segment 3 bases; nucleotides outside the gene matches: 1. Per the germline V gene, CDR1 is MNHEY and CDR2 is SMNVEV (reference sequence). CDR3 protein: CASSRQGYEQYF. The DNA of the CDR3 is TGTGCCAGCAGTAGACAGGGCTACGAGCAGTACTTC.

The chain joins TRBV7-2 to TRBJ1-2; D not certain. CDR3 length equals 14 residues. Germline CDR1 reads SGHTA; CDR2 reads FQGNSA. V dropped 5 bases and J dropped 7 bases, with 17 bases sitting between them. The CDR3 DNA is TGTGCCAGCAGCGGGGAGGGTCCAGAGCCTGGCTACACCTTC. Its protein is CASSGEGPEPGYTF.

This clone was observed a single time. The chain employs TRBV5-1 and TRBJ1-1, with TRBD1 identical over 7 bases. Germline-derived CDR1 and CDR2 are SGHRS and YFSETQ. The CDR3 runs to 19 residues. The junction had 22 bases not matched to a gene; V was cut back by 4 bases and J by 4 bases. CDR3 sequence reads: CASSRPPRQGERGATEAFF. The CDR3 nucleotides read TGCGCCAGCAGCCGCCCCCCCAGGCAGGGGGAGAGGGGTGCCACTGAAGCTTTCTTT.

V and J are TRBV7-6 and TRBJ2-7, with 11 bases aligning to TRBD2. The CDR3 runs 18 residues. Germline-derived CDR1 and CDR2 are SGHVS and FNYEAQ. The junction had 10 bases not matched to a gene; V was cut back by 2 bases and J by 1 base. CDR3 region: CASSLPVGVAGGSYEQYF. The CDR3, as DNA: TGTGCCAGCAGCTTACCAGTGGGGGTAGCGGGAGGGTCCTACGAGCAGTACTTC.

The chain employs TRBV19 and TRBJ2-5; 13 bases align to TRBD2. Trimming took 3 bases from V and 1 from J; bases not matched to a gene: 5. The CDR3 loop spans 17 amino acids. Germline CDR1 is LNHDA and CDR2 is SQIVND (reference sequence). The CDR3 nucleotides are TGTGCCAGTAGTATCCTAGGACTAGCGGGAGTCCAAGAGACCCAGTACTTC. Amino acid sequence: CASSILGLAGVQETQYF.